A selection of T cell receptor beta chains follows, all from one sample in a study of blood T cell repertoires in COVID-19. The repertoire was sequenced with immunoSEQ multiplex PCR; TCRdb's copy has only in-frame clones and lacks some. The table includes just under 350,000 clones, over 70% detected once. Sequencing input: peripheral blood. These receptors originate from a man aged 25 to 40 with active or convalescent COVID-19. Each CDR3 is given with its conserved first and last residue. D genes are given only for firm matches. Part of the rows lack a size; the others show once, few, many or a class for expanded clones.

>TRBV5-1|TRBJ1-3|TRBD1|once
CASGTGGAGNTIYF
TGCGCCAGCGGGACAGGGGGCGCCGGAAACACCATATATTTT
>TRBV15|TRBJ2-7|TRBD2|-
CATSSRRELRVQYF
TGTGCCACCAGCAGTAGGCGGGAGCTGCGAGTGCAGTACTTC
>TRBV30|TRBJ2-7|-|-
CACLGGLTYEQYF
TGTGCCTGCCTTGGAGGGCTCACCTACGAGCAGTACTTC
>TRBV3-1/TRBV3-2|TRBJ2-7|TRBD1|-
CASSLRQGPTSSYEQYF
TGTGCCAGCAGCCTCCGACAGGGGCCCACCAGCTCCTACGAGCAGTACTTC
>TRBV18|TRBJ2-1|TRBD2|few
CASSQTSGDRFEQFF
TGTGCCAGCTCACAGACTAGCGGGGACCGTTTTGAGCAGTTCTTC
>TRBV3-1/TRBV3-2|TRBJ2-3|TRBD1|-
CASSQDREGAKGGDTQYF
TGTGCCAGCAGCCAAGATCGAGAGGGGGCGAAAGGGGGAGATACGCAGTATTTT
>TRBV28|TRBJ1-1|-|once
CASSLLHTRRHTEAFF
TGTGCCAGCAGTCTCTTACATACCCGGAGGCACACTGAAGCTTTCTTT
>TRBV2|TRBJ2-3|-|-
CASSRTQDTQYF
TGTGCCAGCAGTCGGACTCAAGATACGCAGTATTTT
>TRBV9|TRBJ1-3|-|-
CASSVEHFSGNTIYF
TGTGCCAGCAGCGTAGAACATTTCTCTGGAAACACCATATATTTT
>TRBV29-1|TRBJ1-2|TRBD1|-
CSVVTDRDYGYTF
TGCAGCGTTGTGACGGACAGGGACTATGGCTACACCTTC
>TRBV28|TRBJ2-7|TRBD2|-
CASSLASGISYEQYF
TGTGCCAGCAGTTTAGCTAGCGGGATCTCCTACGAGCAGTACTTC
>TRBV4-2|TRBJ2-7|-|-
CASSQDHDSSYEQYF
TGTGCCAGCAGCCAAGATCACGACAGCTCCTACGAGCAGTACTTC
>TRBV3-1/TRBV3-2|TRBJ2-7|TRBD2|-
CASSPGTSGGALGEQYF
TGTGCCAGCAGCCCGGGGACTAGCGGGGGAGCACTGGGGGAGCAGTACTTC
>TRBV19|TRBJ1-2|-|-
CASSITGPGFYGYTF
TGTGCCAGTAGTATTACGGGCCCAGGGTTCTATGGCTACACCTTC
>TRBV7-7|TRBJ2-2|TRBD2|-
CASSTTSGRGTGELFF
TGTGCCAGCAGCACCACTAGCGGGAGGGGAACCGGGGAGCTGTTTTTT
>TRBV27|TRBJ1-4|-|-
CASRPRQDPTNEKLFF
TGTGCCAGCAGGCCAAGACAGGATCCAACTAATGAAAAACTGTTTTTT
>TRBV9|TRBJ1-2|-|-
CASSVGRGSDGYTF
TGTGCCAGCAGCGTAGGGCGGGGGTCCGATGGCTACACCTTC
>TRBV28|TRBJ1-2|-|-
CASSRGTQRDYGYTF
TGTGCCAGCAGCCGCGGGACCCAGCGCGACTATGGCTACACCTTC
>TRBV6-1|TRBJ2-1|TRBD2|-
CASSASGTSGHSSYNEQFF
TGTGCCAGCAGTGCATCCGGGACTAGCGGCCATAGCTCCTACAATGAGCAGTTCTTC
>TRBV30|TRBJ1-5|TRBD1|-
CAWSDRADQPQHF
TGTGCCTGGAGCGACAGGGCCGATCAGCCCCAGCATTTT
>TRBV7-9|TRBJ1-6|TRBD1|once
CASSTYRGRGNSPLHF
TGTGCCAGCAGTACCTACAGGGGGCGCGGGAATTCACCCCTCCACTTT
>TRBV21-1|TRBJ1-6|-|-
CASSKILSTAYNSPLHF
TGTGCCAGCAGCAAAATCCTGTCGACTGCGTATAATTCACCCCTCCACTTT
>TRBV30|TRBJ2-2|TRBD1|-
CAWGGTGLGTGELFF
TGTGCCTGGGGGGGGACAGGGTTGGGCACCGGGGAGCTGTTTTTT
>TRBV7-2|TRBJ2-3|TRBD2|-
CASSSQTSGTGTDTQYF
TGTGCCAGCAGCTCTCAGACTAGCGGGACCGGCACAGATACGCAGTATTTT
>TRBV10-3|TRBJ1-1|-|-
CAIRTQTPNTEAFF
TGTGCCATCAGAACCCAAACACCGAACACTGAAGCTTTCTTT
>TRBV5-1|TRBJ1-2|TRBD1|-
CASSLGTGEVYGYTF
TGCGCCAGCAGCTTGGGTACAGGGGAGGTCTATGGCTACACCTTC
>TRBV6-4|TRBJ2-3|-|many
CASVSLDTQYF
TGTGCCAGCGTTAGTTTGGATACGCAGTATTTT
>TRBV29-1|TRBJ2-3|-|-
CSGTQGIGTDTQYF
TGCAGCGGTACGCAGGGAATTGGCACAGATACGCAGTATTTT
>TRBV4-3|TRBJ1-6|-|once
CASSHGQFGSPLHF
TGCGCCAGCAGCCATGGACAGTTCGGGTCACCCCTCCACTTT
>TRBV27|TRBJ1-4|-|-
CASTTTGQENEKLFF
TGTGCCAGCACAACGACGGGACAAGAAAATGAAAAACTGTTTTTT
>TRBV12-3/TRBV12-4|TRBJ1-6|-|-
CASSLATRAPLHF
TGTGCCAGCAGTTTAGCGACGAGGGCACCCCTCCACTTT